What follows is one TCR beta chain and its context. These data originate in a study of cytomegalovirus exposure and HLA in healthy donors. Germline V CDR1 and CDR2: SNHLY, FYNNEI. Trimming removed 7 bases from V and 2 bases from J; junction bases left unmatched: 5. This CDR3 has 16 residues. This PCR relied on a set of 60 Vbeta primers and 13 Jbeta primers. Measured with immunoSEQ multiplex PCR; TCRdb has only the in-frame clones, and not every one. Of a few hundred thousand clones listed, under 80% are singletons. Sequenced input: PBMCs. V gene TRBV2 combines with J gene TRBJ2-7; 16 bases are shared with TRBD2. The receptor's source is a female donor in good health and CMV-seronegative. The CDR3: CASTRGLAGGAYEQYF. The DNA for the CDR3 is TGTGCCAGCACCCGGGGACTAGCGGGAGGGGCCTACGAGCAGTACTTC.